Listed below are T cell receptor beta chains from one sample, sequenced in a study of blood T cell repertoires in COVID-19. Using immunoSEQ multiplex PCR, the repertoire was profiled, and TCRdb retains in-frame clones only, with some absent. In the table there are about 58,000 clones, roughly nine tenths of which are singletons. Material: peripheral blood. Receptors originate from a woman aged 70 to 79 with active COVID-19. Both conserved end residues are part of each CDR3. The D gene is left open where the match is weak. Rows may omit the clone size; those that give it use once, few, many or a size class.

v_call,clone_size,d_call,j_call,cdr3_nt,cdr3_aa
TRBV18,-,-,TRBJ1-2,TGTGCCAGCTCACCAGAGCCAGGTTATAGCTATGGCTACACCTTC,CASSPEPGYSYGYTF
TRBV5-1,-,-,TRBJ2-7,TGCGCCAGCAGCGCATACCCAGAGGGGCAGTACTTC,CASSAYPEGQYF
TRBV15,-,-,TRBJ2-1,TGTGCCACCAGCAGAGATCTGGGAGGCGCGGACAATGAGCAGTTCTTC,CATSRDLGGADNEQFF
TRBV9,-,TRBD1,TRBJ2-1,TGTGCCAGCAGCTCGATCTCAGGGGGCCATCCGCGCACCTACAATGAGCAGTTCTTC,CASSSISGGHPRTYNEQFF
TRBV28,-,-,TRBJ1-6,TGTGCCAGCAGCCGGCCGGGAGGGACTAATTCACCCCTCCACTTT,CASSRPGGTNSPLHF
TRBV3-1/TRBV3-2,once,-,TRBJ1-1,TGTGCCAGCAGCCCCTTTCAGGTCCACACTGAAGCTTTCTTT,CASSPFQVHTEAFF
TRBV5-5,-,TRBD1,TRBJ1-2,TGTGCCAGCACCCGGGGCGCAGGGGGTAGCTATGGCTACACCTTC,CASTRGAGGSYGYTF
TRBV7-8,-,TRBD1,TRBJ2-5,TGTGCCAGCAGCCCGTGGGACAGGGTAAAGACCCAGTACTTC,CASSPWDRVKTQYF
TRBV5-6,-,TRBD2,TRBJ2-7,TGTGCCAGCAGCCTCGGAAGGGCTCTGGGGGCTAGCGGGAACTACGAGCAGTACTTC,CASSLGRALGASGNYEQYF
TRBV12-2,-,-,TRBJ2-3,TGTGCAAGTCGCTTAGGCGCGGGAGAGAAAAAGGGAACGCAGTATTTT,CASRLGAGEKKGTQYF
TRBV7-8,-,-,TRBJ2-3,TGTGCCAGCAGCTCAGAGGCCTTACGCACAGATACGCAGTATTTT,CASSSEALRTDTQYF
TRBV12-3/TRBV12-4,-,TRBD1,TRBJ2-6,TGTGCCAGCAGTCCGACAGGGTCCAACGTCCTGACTTTC,CASSPTGSNVLTF
TRBV11-2,few,TRBD2,TRBJ2-1,TGTGCCAGCAGCTTAGATCGGGAGGAGAATGAGCAGTTCTTC,CASSLDREENEQFF
TRBV6-5,-,-,TRBJ2-2,TGTGCCAGCAGTTGGGCGACAGAGAACACCGGGGAGCTGTTTTTT,CASSWATENTGELFF
TRBV27,-,-,TRBJ2-1,TGTGCCAGCAGTCCACAGAGGCAGGGGGGAAGGAATGAGCAGTTCTTC,CASSPQRQGGRNEQFF
TRBV5-1,-,TRBD1,TRBJ2-7,TGCGCCAGCAGCCCGGGGACAGGGGGGTACGAGCAGTACTTC,CASSPGTGGYEQYF
TRBV5-8,-,-,TRBJ2-5,TGTGCCAGCAGCTACTCAACCGGGTCCCAAGAGACCCAGTACTTC,CASSYSTGSQETQYF
TRBV19,-,-,TRBJ2-7,TGTGCCTCCGGGCAGGGCTCCTACGAGCAGTACTTC,CASGQGSYEQYF
TRBV2,-,-,TRBJ1-1,TGTGCCAGCAGTGTCCAGTCCCTTGGCGGAGCTTTCTTT,CASSVQSLGGAFF
TRBV7-9,-,-,TRBJ2-3,TGTGCCAGCAGCTTAGGCGGGACTCGGAGCACAGATACGCAGTATTTT,CASSLGGTRSTDTQYF
TRBV10-2,-,-,TRBJ1-2,TGCGCCAGCAGTGAGTCGGGGCGGATTACTAACTATGGCTACACCTTC,CASSESGRITNYGYTF
TRBV7-3,once,-,TRBJ2-3,TGTGCCAGCAGCTCCGCGACTAGGTCAGATACGCAGTATTTT,CASSSATRSDTQYF
TRBV19,-,-,TRBJ2-1,TGTGCCAGTAGTAAAAACCGGGAACACAATGAGCAGTTCTTC,CASSKNREHNEQFF
TRBV19,-,-,TRBJ1-3,TGTGCCAGTAGTATTCGTGGAAACACCATATATTTT,CASSIRGNTIYF
TRBV5-1,-,-,TRBJ1-1,TGCGCCAGCAGCTACCTTAGGAGGCTTTCTGAAGCTTTCTTT,CASSYLRRLSEAFF
TRBV14,-,-,TRBJ1-1,TGTGCCAGCAGCCCCTCAACAGGCATGAACACTGAAGCTTTCTTT,CASSPSTGMNTEAFF
TRBV19,-,-,TRBJ2-2,TGTGCCAGTAGTTTGGCGAGCGGCGGGGAGCTGTTTTTT,CASSLASGGELFF
TRBV24-1,once,-,TRBJ2-7,TGTGCCACCAGTGAACCGAACTACAGGGTTTGGTACTTC,CATSEPNYRVWYF
TRBV29-1,-,-,TRBJ2-7,TGCAGCGGACAGAAGGACTACGAGCAGTACTTC,CSGQKDYEQYF
TRBV5-4,-,TRBD1,TRBJ2-1,TGTGCCAGCAGCTTGGTAGGACAGGGGGCTAATGAGCAGTTCTTC,CASSLVGQGANEQFF
TRBV7-3,once,-,TRBJ2-5,TGTGCCAGCAGCCCCTCGACTAGTTTATCGGAGACCCAGTACTTC,CASSPSTSLSETQYF
TRBV6-4,once,TRBD2,TRBJ2-1,TGTGCCAGCAGTGACTCTTTAGCGGGAGGGAATGAGCAGTTCTTC,CASSDSLAGGNEQFF
TRBV3-1/TRBV3-2,once,-,TRBJ1-2,TGTGCCAGCAGCCCCGTGGAGGGTGACTATGGCTACACCTTC,CASSPVEGDYGYTF
TRBV5-1,-,-,TRBJ2-1,TGCGCCAGCAGCTTGGAACCTCAGGCCCACGGTGAGCAGTTCTTC,CASSLEPQAHGEQFF
TRBV13,-,-,TRBJ2-7,TGTGCCAGCAGCTCGACAGGAGATTCCTACGAGCAGTACTTC,CASSSTGDSYEQYF
TRBV30,-,-,TRBJ1-3,TGTGCCTGGAGCTGGATGGGAGGGGTTGGAAACACCATATATTTT,CAWSWMGGVGNTIYF
TRBV19,-,-,TRBJ1-2,TGTGCCAGCCGGGGTTTCAACTATGGCTACACCTTC,CASRGFNYGYTF
TRBV12-5,-,TRBD1,TRBJ2-1,TGTGCTAGTGGTTCGAGAACAGGGGCAACCTACAATGAGCAGTTCTTC,CASGSRTGATYNEQFF
TRBV3-1/TRBV3-2,-,TRBD1,TRBJ1-1,TGTGCCAGCAGCCAACAAGACAGGGGAGTAGGGACTGAAGCTTTCTTT,CASSQQDRGVGTEAFF
TRBV19,-,TRBD2,TRBJ2-1,TGTGCCAGTAGTTCACTAGCGGGAAACTCCTACAATGAGCAGTTCTTC,CASSSLAGNSYNEQFF
TRBV9,-,-,TRBJ2-1,TGTGCCAGCAGCGTAGTAGGGGTGTCCTACAATGAGCAGTTCTTC,CASSVVGVSYNEQFF
TRBV18,-,-,TRBJ1-1,TGTGCCAGCTCACCAGAGACAGGTTTGGGGTCTGAAGCTTTCTTT,CASSPETGLGSEAFF
TRBV27,-,-,TRBJ2-3,TGTGCCAGCAGCCCTTTTGCGGGAATGACGGATACGCAGTATTTT,CASSPFAGMTDTQYF
TRBV28,-,TRBD1,TRBJ1-5,TGTGCCAGCAGTAACTCACAGGGGGTAAGCAATCAGCCCCAGCATTTT,CASSNSQGVSNQPQHF
TRBV10-3,few,-,TRBJ2-5,TGTGCCATCAGTGATTCCAGGGTGCCCCAAGAGACCCAGTACTTC,CAISDSRVPQETQYF
TRBV5-1,-,TRBD2,TRBJ2-7,TGCGCCAGCAGTTCTTCCGGGACTAGCGGGAGCAACTACGAGCAGTACTTC,CASSSSGTSGSNYEQYF
TRBV19,few,TRBD2,TRBJ2-3,TGTGCCAGTTCTAATTCCGGGACTAGCCGCAGAGATACGCAGTATTTT,CASSNSGTSRRDTQYF
TRBV4-1,-,TRBD1,TRBJ2-2,TGCGCCAGCAGCCAATTTGAGACAGGGGGCGTCTTGTGGACCGGGGAGCTGTTTTTT,CASSQFETGGVLWTGELFF
TRBV5-1,-,TRBD1,TRBJ2-7,TGCGCCAGCAGCTTGGCACAGGGGGGCGGCGAGCAGTACTTC,CASSLAQGGGEQYF
TRBV7-2,-,-,TRBJ2-3,TGTGCCAGCAGCTACGAGGCTAGCACAGATACGCAGTATTTT,CASSYEASTDTQYF
TRBV2,-,-,TRBJ2-1,TGTGCCAGCAGATTGGCTGGCAACAATGAGCAGTTCTTC,CASRLAGNNEQFF
TRBV7-8,-,-,TRBJ1-3,TGTGCCAGCAGCTTAGGTTACAGGGCCCCTCGGTCGGGAAACACCATATATTTT,CASSLGYRAPRSGNTIYF
TRBV19,-,-,TRBJ2-1,TGTGCCAGTAGCTTACAGGACTCCTACAATGAGCAGTTCTTC,CASSLQDSYNEQFF
TRBV3-1/TRBV3-2,-,-,TRBJ1-3,TGTGCCAGCAGCCACGGGGGGGGCGCAAACACCATATATTTT,CASSHGGGANTIYF
TRBV27,once,-,TRBJ2-7,TGTGCCAGCAGTTTAGGGACGGTAGCGGAACCCTACGAGCAGTACTTC,CASSLGTVAEPYEQYF